The next 17 T cell receptor beta chains were all read from a single sample in a study of shared clonotypes between healthy human individuals. Clones were sequenced by immunoSEQ multiplex PCR, and TCRdb holds only the in-frame ones, with some missing. This table holds some 95,000 clones, 68% found once. The sample was memory CD8+ T cells sorted from blood. Subset reported: CD45RO+ cells pooled with CCR7-negative TemRA cells. These receptors were taken from a man under 40 in good health.

This clone was detected only once. V is TRBV5-1 and J is TRBJ2-5; D assignment may be TRBD1 or TRBD2 (5 bases each). Trimming took off 1 base at V and 2 bases at J, with 15 bases between the two ends. Germline V gene data show CDR1 as SGHRS and CDR2 as YFSETQ. The CDR3 loop spans 16 amino acids. Here the CDR3 DNA reads TGCGCCAGCAGCTTGCCCCCCAGGGAGAGGCAAGAGACCCAGTACTTC. Its protein product is CASSLPPRERQETQYF.

The table lists this clone with many counts. The CDR3, as DNA: TGTGCCAGCAGTCCCGGGACTAGCGACACAGATACGCAGTATTTT. Residues: CASSPGTSDTDTQYF. The V gene is TRBV6-4, the J gene TRBJ2-3, with 10 bases lining up with TRBD2. This CDR3 is built from 15 residues. Per germline, CDR1 MRHNA and CDR2 SNTAGT. The trim removed 5 bases at V and 2 bases at J, leaving 4 bases unmatched.

This clone has more than one count but fewer than ten. The chain carries TRBV5-1 and TRBJ2-5, with D uncertain. The germline gives CDR1 SGHRS, CDR2 YFSETQ. This CDR3 contains 15 residues. Deletions cut 4 bases from V and 5 bases from J, with 18 bases between. This CDR3 is CASSTSEPRWETQYF. CDR3 coding DNA: TGCGCCAGCAGCACCAGTGAGCCCAGATGGGAGACCCAGTACTTC.

The V and J genes are TRBV28 and TRBJ1-2, with 11 bases matching TRBD1. Germline V gene lookup returns CDR1 MDHEN and CDR2 SYDVKM. V lost 5 bases and J lost 7; bases outside the gene matches: 12. The CDR3 is 16 residues long. DNA for the CDR3: TGTGCCAGCAGTAAAAGTGGGCGGACAGGGGGCAGTGGCTACACCTTC. Amino acid sequence: CASSKSGRTGGSGYTF.

The J gene is TRBJ2-7, the V gene TRBV4-3, with 10 nucleotides matching TRBD1. The germline CDR1 and CDR2 sequences are LGHNA and YSLEER. The trim removed 0 bases at V and 3 bases at J, leaving 8 bases unmatched. This CDR3 is built from 17 residues. DNA of the CDR3: TGCGCCAGCAGCCAAGAATACCGGACAGGGGGATTCTACGAGCAGTACTTC. Translating it yields CASSQEYRTGGFYEQYF.

This clone has only a few counts. The chain joins TRBV6-1 to TRBJ2-7; 9 nucleotides agree with TRBD2. The CDR3 spans 14 residues. CDR1 and CDR2 (germline): MNHNS, SASEGT. V was clipped by 7 bases and J by 1 base; unmatched bases: 5. The CDR3 sequence: CASTGLARSYEQYF. In DNA form, the CDR3 reads TGTGCCAGCACCGGACTAGCGAGATCCTACGAGCAGTACTTC.

This clone has ten or more counts. The J gene is TRBJ1-2, the V gene TRBV7-8; D ambiguous. This CDR3 region has 16 residues. Per the germline V gene, CDR1 is SGHVS and CDR2 is FQNEAQ. Trimming took off 1 base at V and 8 bases at J, with 20 bases between the two ends. CDR3 sequence: CASSLGKRESLRGYTF. In DNA form, the CDR3 reads TGTGCCAGCAGCTTAGGAAAAAGGGAGAGCCTAAGGGGCTACACCTTC.

V gene TRBV5-1 combines with J gene TRBJ2-2, with 7 bases that match TRBD2. The CDR3 is 17 residues long. Germline V gives CDR1 SGHRS, CDR2 YFSETQ. V lost 2 bases to trimming and J lost 0 bases; unmatched junction nucleotides: 7. CDR3 region: CASSFSLAGPNTGELFF. The CDR3 DNA is TGCGCCAGCAGCTTCTCCTTAGCGGGCCCGAACACCGGGGAGCTGTTTTTT.

This chain uses TRBV27 with TRBJ1-2; D call uncertain. Germline lookup yields CDR1 MNHEY and CDR2 SMNVEV (reference sequence). Deletions cut 8 bases from V and 0 bases from J, with 16 bases between. This CDR3 has 15 amino acids. The CDR3 is CASRPPTGANYGYTF. Written as DNA, the CDR3 is TGTGCCAGCCGACCCCCCACCGGCGCTAACTATGGCTACACCTTC.

This chain joins TRBV7-3 and TRBJ2-6; D remains ambiguous. Trimming took off 0 bases at V and 5 bases at J, with 8 bases between the two ends. Germline V gene sequence: CDR1 SGHTA, CDR2 FQGTGA. CDR3 size: 15 residues. The CDR3 DNA follows: TGTGCCAGCAGCTTAACTCAGGTCTGGGCCAACGTCCTGACTTTC. This encodes CASSLTQVWANVLTF. The full variable domain, rest sourced from reference TRBV7-3 and TRBJ2-6, is GAGVSQTPSNKVTEKGKYVELRCDPISGHTALYWYRQSLGQGPEFLIYFQGTGAADDSGLPNDRFFAVRPEGSVSTLKIQRTERGDSAVYLCASSLTQVWANVLTFGAGSRLTVL.

The CDR3: CASSNWDRDNEKLFF. The CDR3 DNA is TGTGCCAGCAGCAACTGGGACAGGGATAATGAAAAACTGTTTTTT. The chain employs TRBV7-9 and TRBJ1-4; 9 bases line up with TRBD1. This CDR3 spans 15 amino acids. Germline values: CDR1 SEHNR, CDR2 FQNEAQ (reference sequence). V lost 5 bases, J lost 4 bases, and 5 bases stayed unmatched. The full variable domain, its missing parts supplied by reference TRBV7-9 and TRBJ1-4, is DTGVSQNPRHKITKRGQNVTFRCDPISEHNRLYWYRQTLGQGPEFLTYFQNEAQLEKSRLLSDRFSAERPKGSFSTLEIQRTEQGDSAMYLCASSNWDRDNEKLFFGSGTQLSVL.

In its sample, this clone is medium-sized (0.01 to 0.1%). The J gene is TRBJ2-3, the V gene TRBV5-4, with D possibly matching TRBD2 (5 bases). Germline values: CDR1 SGHNT, CDR2 YYREEE (reference sequence). The CDR3 runs 15 residues. Between the trimmed V and J ends, which lost 3 bases and 5 bases, there was a span of 16 bases. The CDR3 spells CASSSIPSREDTQYF. CDR3 sequence (DNA): TGTGCCAGCAGCTCCATTCCTTCGAGGGAAGATACGCAGTATTTT.

This clone was counted between two and nine times. The chain couples TRBV28 to TRBJ2-3, with TRBD1 identical over 7 bases. This CDR3 comprises 20 residues. Looked up from germline, CDR1 is MDHEN and CDR2 is SYDVKM. With V trimmed by 6 bases and J by 3 bases, 24 bases remained unmatched. CDR3 nucleotide sequence: TGTGCCAGCAGCCAAAGACAGGGATGGTCCCTGGTAACCGGAACAGATACGCAGTATTTT. Translation: CASSQRQGWSLVTGTDTQYF.

The chain recombines TRBV4-1 with TRBJ2-5; 10 nucleotides align to TRBD1. After removal of 0 bases from V and 5 bases from J, the junction contained 3 bases not matched to a gene. The germline CDR1 and CDR2 sequences are MGHRA and YSYEKL. The CDR3 has 15 residues. CDR3 DNA: TGCGCCAGCAGCCAAGAGACAGGGGGCCTGGAGACCCAGTACTTC. It specifies CASSQETGGLETQYF.

This chain joins TRBV5-4 and TRBJ2-7; TRBD1 agrees at 10 bases. After removal of 5 bases from V and 6 bases from J, the junction contained 8 bases not matched to a gene. The CDR3 contains 14 residues. Germline CDR1 reads SGHNT; CDR2 reads YYREEE (reference sequence). This CDR3 is CASRPGQGSPEQYF. The CDR3 DNA reads as TGTGCCAGCAGACCGGGACAGGGGTCCCCCGAGCAGTACTTC.

This clone was counted many times. The genes are TRBV4-1 and TRBJ1-2, with D perhaps TRBD1 (5 bases). There are 18 residues in the CDR3. Germline values: CDR1 MGHRA, CDR2 YSYEKL. V lost 5 bases and J lost 2, with 24 bases in between. The CDR3 coding sequence is TGCGCCAGCAGCTCCCCGGGACTGAACTTACAATCCAACTATGGCTACACCTTC. Its protein product is CASSSPGLNLQSNYGYTF.

The chain joins TRBV7-8 to TRBJ1-3; no clear D gene. Germline-derived CDR1 and CDR2 are SGHVS and FQNEAQ. The CDR3 covers 18 residues. V lost 1 base and J lost 0, with 16 bases in between. CDR3 coding DNA: TGTGCCAGCAGCTTAGGGCCAGACCCGAACCACTCTGGAAACACCATATATTTT. It translates to CASSLGPDPNHSGNTIYF.